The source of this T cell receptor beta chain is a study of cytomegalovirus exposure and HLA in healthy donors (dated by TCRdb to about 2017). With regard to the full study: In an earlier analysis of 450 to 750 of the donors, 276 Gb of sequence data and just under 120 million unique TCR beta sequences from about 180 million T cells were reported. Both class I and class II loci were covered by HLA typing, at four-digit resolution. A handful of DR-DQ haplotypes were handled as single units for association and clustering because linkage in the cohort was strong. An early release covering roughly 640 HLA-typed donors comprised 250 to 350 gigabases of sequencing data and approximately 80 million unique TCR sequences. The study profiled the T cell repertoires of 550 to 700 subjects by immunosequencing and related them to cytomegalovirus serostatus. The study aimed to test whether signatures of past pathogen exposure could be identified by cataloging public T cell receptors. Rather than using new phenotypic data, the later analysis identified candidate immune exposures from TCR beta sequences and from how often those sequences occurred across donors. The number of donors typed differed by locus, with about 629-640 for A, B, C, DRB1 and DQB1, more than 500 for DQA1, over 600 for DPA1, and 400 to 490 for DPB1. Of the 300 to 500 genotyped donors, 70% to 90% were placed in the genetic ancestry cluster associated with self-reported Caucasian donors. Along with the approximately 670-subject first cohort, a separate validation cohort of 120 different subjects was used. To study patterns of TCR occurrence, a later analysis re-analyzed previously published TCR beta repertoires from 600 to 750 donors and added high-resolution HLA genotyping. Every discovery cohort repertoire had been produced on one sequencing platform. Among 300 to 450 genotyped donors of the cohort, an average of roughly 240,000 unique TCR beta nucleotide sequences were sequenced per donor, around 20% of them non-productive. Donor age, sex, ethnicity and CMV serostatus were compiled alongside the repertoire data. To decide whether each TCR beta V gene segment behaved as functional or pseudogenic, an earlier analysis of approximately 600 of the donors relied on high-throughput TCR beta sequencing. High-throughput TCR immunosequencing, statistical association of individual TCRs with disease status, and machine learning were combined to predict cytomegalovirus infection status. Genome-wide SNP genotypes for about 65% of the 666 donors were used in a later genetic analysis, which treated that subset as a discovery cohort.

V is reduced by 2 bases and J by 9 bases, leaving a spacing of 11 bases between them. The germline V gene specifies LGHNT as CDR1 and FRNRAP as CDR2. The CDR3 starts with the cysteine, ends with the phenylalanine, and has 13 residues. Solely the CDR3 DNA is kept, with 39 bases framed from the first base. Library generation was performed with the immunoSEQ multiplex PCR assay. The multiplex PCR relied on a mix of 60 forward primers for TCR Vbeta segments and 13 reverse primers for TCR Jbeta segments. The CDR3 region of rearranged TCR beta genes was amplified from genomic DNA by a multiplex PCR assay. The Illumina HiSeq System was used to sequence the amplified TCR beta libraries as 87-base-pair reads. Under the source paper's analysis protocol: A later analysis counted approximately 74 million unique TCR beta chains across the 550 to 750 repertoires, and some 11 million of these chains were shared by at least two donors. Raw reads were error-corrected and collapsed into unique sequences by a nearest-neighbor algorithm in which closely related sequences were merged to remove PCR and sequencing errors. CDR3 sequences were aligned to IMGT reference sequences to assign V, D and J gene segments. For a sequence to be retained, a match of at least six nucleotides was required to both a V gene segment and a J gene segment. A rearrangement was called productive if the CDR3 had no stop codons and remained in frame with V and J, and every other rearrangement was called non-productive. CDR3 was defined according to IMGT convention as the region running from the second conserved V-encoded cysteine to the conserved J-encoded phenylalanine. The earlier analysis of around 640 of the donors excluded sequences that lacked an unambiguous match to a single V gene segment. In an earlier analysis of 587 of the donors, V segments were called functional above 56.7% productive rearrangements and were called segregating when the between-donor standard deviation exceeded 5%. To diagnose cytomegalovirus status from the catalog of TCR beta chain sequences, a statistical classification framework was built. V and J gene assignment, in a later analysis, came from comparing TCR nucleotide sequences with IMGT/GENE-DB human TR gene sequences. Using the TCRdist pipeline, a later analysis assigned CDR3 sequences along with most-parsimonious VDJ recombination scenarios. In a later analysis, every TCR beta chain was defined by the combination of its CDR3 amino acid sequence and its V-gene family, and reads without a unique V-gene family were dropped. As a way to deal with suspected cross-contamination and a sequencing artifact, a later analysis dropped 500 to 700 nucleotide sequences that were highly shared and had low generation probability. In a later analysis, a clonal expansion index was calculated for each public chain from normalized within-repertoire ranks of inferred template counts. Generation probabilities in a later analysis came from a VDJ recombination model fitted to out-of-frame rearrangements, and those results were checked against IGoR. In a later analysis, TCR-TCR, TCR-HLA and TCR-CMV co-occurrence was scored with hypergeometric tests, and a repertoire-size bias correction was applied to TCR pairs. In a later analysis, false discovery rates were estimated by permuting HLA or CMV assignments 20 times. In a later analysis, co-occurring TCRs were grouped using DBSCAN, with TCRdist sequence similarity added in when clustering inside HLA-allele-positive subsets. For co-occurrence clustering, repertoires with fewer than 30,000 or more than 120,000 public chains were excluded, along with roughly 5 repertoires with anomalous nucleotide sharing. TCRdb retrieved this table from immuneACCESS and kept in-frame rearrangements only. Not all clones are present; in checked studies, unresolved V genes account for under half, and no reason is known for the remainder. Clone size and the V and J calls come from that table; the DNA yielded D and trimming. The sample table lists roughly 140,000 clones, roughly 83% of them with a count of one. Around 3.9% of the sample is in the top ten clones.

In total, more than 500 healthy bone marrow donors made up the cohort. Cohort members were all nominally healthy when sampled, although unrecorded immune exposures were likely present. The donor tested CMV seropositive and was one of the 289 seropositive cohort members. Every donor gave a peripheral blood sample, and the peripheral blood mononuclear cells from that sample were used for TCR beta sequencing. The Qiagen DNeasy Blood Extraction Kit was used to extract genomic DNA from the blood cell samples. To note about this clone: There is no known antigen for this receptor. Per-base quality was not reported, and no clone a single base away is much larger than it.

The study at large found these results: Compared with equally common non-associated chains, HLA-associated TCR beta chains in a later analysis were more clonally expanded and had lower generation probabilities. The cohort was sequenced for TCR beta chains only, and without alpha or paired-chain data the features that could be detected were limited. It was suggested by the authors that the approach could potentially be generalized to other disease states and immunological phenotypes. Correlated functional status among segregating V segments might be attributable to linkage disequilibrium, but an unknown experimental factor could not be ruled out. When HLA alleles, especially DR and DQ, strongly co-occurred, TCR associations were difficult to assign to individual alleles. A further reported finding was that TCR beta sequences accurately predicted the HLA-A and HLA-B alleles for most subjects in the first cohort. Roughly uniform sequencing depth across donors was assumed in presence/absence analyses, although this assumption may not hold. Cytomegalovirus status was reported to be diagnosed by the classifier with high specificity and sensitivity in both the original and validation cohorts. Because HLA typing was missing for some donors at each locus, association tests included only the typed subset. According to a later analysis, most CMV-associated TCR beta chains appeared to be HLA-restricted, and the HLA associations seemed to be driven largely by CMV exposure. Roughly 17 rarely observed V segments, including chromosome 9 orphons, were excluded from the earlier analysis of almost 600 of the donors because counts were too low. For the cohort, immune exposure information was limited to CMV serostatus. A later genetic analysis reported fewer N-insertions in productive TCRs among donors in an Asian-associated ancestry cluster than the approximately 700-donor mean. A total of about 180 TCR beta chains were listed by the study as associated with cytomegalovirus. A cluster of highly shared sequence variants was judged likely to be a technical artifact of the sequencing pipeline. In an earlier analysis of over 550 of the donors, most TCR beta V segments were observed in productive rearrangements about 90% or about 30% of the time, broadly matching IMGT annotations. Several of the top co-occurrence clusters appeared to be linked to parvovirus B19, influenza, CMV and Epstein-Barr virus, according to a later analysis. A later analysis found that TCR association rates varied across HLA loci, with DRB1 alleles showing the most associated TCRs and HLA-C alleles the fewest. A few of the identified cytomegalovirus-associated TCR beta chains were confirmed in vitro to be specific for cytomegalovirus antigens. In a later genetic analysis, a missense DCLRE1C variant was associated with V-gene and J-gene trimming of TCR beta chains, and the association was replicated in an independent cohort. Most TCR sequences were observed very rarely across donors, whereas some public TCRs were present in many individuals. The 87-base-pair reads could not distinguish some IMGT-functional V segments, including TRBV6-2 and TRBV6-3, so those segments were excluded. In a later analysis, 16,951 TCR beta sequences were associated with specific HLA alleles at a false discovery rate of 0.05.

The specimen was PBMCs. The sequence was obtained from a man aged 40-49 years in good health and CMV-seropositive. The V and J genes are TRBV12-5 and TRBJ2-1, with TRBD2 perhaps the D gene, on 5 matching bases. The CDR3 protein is CASGLPDWREQFF. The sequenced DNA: TGTGCTAGTGGTTTGCCGGACTGGCGTGAGCAGTTCTTC.